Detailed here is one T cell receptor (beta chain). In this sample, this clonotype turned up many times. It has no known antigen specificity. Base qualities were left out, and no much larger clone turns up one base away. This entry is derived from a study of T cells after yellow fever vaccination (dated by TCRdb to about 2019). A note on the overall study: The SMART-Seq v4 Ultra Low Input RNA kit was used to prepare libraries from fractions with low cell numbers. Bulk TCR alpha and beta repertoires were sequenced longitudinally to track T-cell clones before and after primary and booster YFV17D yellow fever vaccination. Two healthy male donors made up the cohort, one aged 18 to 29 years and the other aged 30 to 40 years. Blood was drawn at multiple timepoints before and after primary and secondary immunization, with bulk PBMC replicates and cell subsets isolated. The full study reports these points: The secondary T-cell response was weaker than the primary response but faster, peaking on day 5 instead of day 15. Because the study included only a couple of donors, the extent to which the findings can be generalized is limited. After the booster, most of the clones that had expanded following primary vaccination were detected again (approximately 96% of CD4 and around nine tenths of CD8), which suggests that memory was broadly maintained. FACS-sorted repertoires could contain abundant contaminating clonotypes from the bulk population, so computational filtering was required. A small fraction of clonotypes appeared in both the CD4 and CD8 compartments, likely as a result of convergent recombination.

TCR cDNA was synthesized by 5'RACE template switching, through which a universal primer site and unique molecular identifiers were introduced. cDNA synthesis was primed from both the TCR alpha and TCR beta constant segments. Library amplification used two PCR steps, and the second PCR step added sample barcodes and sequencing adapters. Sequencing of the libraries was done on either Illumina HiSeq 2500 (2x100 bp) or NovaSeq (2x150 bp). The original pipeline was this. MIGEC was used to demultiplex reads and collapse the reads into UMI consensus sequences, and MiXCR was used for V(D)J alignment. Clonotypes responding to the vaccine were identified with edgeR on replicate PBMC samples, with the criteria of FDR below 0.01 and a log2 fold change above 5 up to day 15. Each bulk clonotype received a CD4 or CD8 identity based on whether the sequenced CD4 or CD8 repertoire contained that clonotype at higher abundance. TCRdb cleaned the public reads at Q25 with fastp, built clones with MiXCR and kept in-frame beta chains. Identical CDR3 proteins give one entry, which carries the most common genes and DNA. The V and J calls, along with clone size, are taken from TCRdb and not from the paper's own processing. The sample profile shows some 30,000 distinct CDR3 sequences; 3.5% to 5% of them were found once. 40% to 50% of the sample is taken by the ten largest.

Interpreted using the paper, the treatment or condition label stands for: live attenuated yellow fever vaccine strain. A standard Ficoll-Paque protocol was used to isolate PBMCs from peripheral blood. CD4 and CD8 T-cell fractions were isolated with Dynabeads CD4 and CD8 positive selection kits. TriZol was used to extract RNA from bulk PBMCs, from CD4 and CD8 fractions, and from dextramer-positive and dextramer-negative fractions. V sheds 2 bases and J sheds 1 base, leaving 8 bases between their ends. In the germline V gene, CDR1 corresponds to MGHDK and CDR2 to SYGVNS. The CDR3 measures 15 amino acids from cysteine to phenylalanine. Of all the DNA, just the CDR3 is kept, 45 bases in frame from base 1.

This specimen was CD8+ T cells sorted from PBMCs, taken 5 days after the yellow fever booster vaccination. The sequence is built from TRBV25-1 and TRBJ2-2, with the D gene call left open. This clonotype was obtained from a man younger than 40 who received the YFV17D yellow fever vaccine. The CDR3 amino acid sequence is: CASSERVGNTGELFF. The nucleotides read TGTGCCAGCAGTGAAAGGGTCGGGAACACCGGGGAGCTGTTTTTT.